This T cell receptor (beta chain) was captured by sequencing in a study of T cells in localized non-small cell lung cancer. General observations from the study: Sequencing was limited to one tumor region, leaving the possibility of heterogeneity open.

Concerning this clone itself: The antigen is unknown.

The assay was immunoSEQ multiplex PCR, and TCRdb's table has in-frame clones only and misses some. Here the sample spans tens of thousands of clones, less than 85% being singletons. This sequence originates from an older female donor with stage I lung adenocarcinoma. The source was peripheral blood, collected before any cancer treatment.

The CDR3, as DNA: TGTGCCAGCAGTGAATTGGGAGGGGGCAATCAGCCCCAGCATTTT. It yields the protein CASSELGGGNQPQHF. The chain recombines TRBV25-1 with TRBJ1-5; TRBD1 might be the D (5 bases). CDR1 MGHDK and CDR2 SYGVNS come from the germline V gene. This CDR3 is 15 amino acids long. Trimming stripped 1 base from V and 2 bases from J, with 9 bases between.